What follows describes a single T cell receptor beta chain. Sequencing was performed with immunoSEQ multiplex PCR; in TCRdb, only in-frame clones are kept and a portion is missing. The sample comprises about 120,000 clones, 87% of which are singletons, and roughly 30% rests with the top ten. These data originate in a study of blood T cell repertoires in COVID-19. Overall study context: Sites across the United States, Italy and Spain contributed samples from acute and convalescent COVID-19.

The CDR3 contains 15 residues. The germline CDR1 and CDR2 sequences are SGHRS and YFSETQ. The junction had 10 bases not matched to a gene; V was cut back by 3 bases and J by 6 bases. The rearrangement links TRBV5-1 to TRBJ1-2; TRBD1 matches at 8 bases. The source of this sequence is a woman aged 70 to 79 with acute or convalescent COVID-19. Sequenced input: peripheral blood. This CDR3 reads CASSSRPTGADGYTF. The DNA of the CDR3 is TGCGCCAGCAGCTCCAGACCGACAGGGGCGGATGGCTACACCTTC.